A single sample gave rise to the 7 T cell receptor beta chains below, sequenced in a study of regulatory T cells in long-lasting Graves disease. Both iRepertoire HTBI primers and Arm-PCR of CDR3 regions were used to build the TCR beta libraries. TCRdb reanalysed the multiplex PCR reads using MiXCR and keeps one entry per CDR3 protein. The table has approximately 210,000 distinct CDR3 sequences, about 18% seen once; the top ten hold roughly a fifth. Documented time point: newly diagnosed GD, antithyroid drugs for less than 3 months. RNA from PBMCs was the source of the TCR library. Sequenced material: peripheral blood mononuclear cells (PBMCs), taken at new diagnosis, from a patient treated with antithyroid drugs. All receptors derive from a female donor with Graves disease.

This clonotype occurred many times. The chain uses TRBV12-3 or TRBV12-4 and TRBJ2-2; D gene ambiguous. The CDR3 is 15 residues long. Deletions cut 1 base from V and 4 bases from J, with 10 bases between. The CDR3 sequence is CASSLGPASTGELFF. CDR3 coding DNA: TGTGCCAGCAGTTTAGGGCCGGCTAGCACCGGGGAGCTGTTTTTT.

This clonotype was recorded at least ten times. The V gene is TRBV10-3, the J gene TRBJ2-5; tentatively, D is TRBD2 (6 bases). This CDR3 contains 13 residues. The germline V and J ends were trimmed by 2 bases and 5 bases, with 9 bases remaining between them. Germline V gene lookup returns CDR1 ENHRY and CDR2 SYGVKD. DNA of the CDR3: TGTGCCATCAGTGAGCCAGGGAGGGAGACCCAGTACTTC. It codes for CAISEPGRETQYF.

This clonotype was seen a handful of times. It may be a read error: a sequence one base away is much more abundant. This chain links TRBV6-5 with TRBJ1-1, with a tentative D call TRBD1 (5 bases). The length of the CDR3 is 16 residues. Germline CDR1 is MNHEY and CDR2 is SVGAGI. The CDR3 spells CANSYSRKGTDTEAFF. The CDR3 nucleotides read TGTGCCAACAGTTACTCGAGAAAGGGGACGGACACTGAAGCTTTCTTT.

The rearrangement links TRBV5-8 to TRBJ2-3, with 8 bases matching TRBD1. The ends lost 6 bases at V and 2 bases at J; junction bases unmatched: 11. Germline CDR1 reads SGHTS; CDR2 reads YDEGEE. The CDR3 runs 16 residues. The CDR3 reads CASIRQGTLHTDTQYF. The CDR3, as DNA: TGTGCCAGCATCCGACAGGGGACCCTCCACACAGATACGCAGTATTTT. The whole variable domain, filled in from reference TRBV5-8 and TRBJ2-3, reads EAGVTQSPTHLIKTRGQQATLRCSPISGHTSVYWYQQALGLGLQFLLWYDEGEERNRGNFPPRFSGRQFPNYSSELNVNALELEDSALYLCASIRQGTLHTDTQYFGPGTRLTVL.

This clonotype has ten or more counts. The chain employs TRBV25-1 and TRBJ1-5, with 9 bases aligning to TRBD1. The CDR3 has 16 amino acids. CDR1 is MGHDK, CDR2 SYGVNS, per germline. V trimming: 10 bases; J trimming: 2 bases; junction bases outside the gene matches: 12. In DNA form, the CDR3 reads TGTGCCACCCCGACAGGGGGTGGTAGGGGCAATCAGCCCCAGCATTTT. Translated, it gives CATPTGGGRGNQPQHF.

This clonotype was counted ten times or more. The chain couples TRBV10-3 to TRBJ2-3; 7 positions agree with TRBD2. The junction had 6 bases not matched to a gene; V was cut back by 6 bases and J by 0 bases. From germline, CDR1 is ENHRY and CDR2 SYGVKD. The CDR3 totals 15 residues. CDR3 nucleotide sequence: TGTGCCATCAGAGATCTAGCGGATAGCACAGATACGCAGTATTTT. Translation: CAIRDLADSTDTQYF.

Comments on this clonotype: This may arise from a read error, as a much more abundant clone is one base away. The chain joins TRBV9 to TRBJ2-5; tentatively, D is TRBD2 (5 bases). Trimming removed 2 bases from V and 11 bases from J, with 22 bases in between. The CDR3 loop spans 15 amino acids. CDR1 is SGDLS and CDR2 is YYNGEE in the germline V gene. The CDR3: CASSVGISSYNEQYF. In nucleotides, the CDR3 is TGTGCCAGCAGCGTCGGGATAAGCTCCTACAATGAGCAGTACTTC.